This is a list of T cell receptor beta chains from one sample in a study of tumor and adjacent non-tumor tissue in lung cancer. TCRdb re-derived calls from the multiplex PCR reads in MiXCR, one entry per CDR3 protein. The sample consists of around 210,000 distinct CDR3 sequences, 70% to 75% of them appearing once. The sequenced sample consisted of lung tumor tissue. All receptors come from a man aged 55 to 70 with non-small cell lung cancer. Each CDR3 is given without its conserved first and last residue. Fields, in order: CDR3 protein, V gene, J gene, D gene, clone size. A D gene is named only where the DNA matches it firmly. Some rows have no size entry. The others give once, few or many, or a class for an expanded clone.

ASSLEGDTYEQY,TRBV5-6,TRBJ2-7,.,many
ASSLQPGLSTDTQY,TRBV11-3,TRBJ2-3,TRBD2,many
SVESRDPTNEKLF,TRBV20-1,TRBJ1-4,.,.
SARLRAGYEQY,TRBV20-1,TRBJ2-7,.,.
SARPDNYGYT,TRBV20-1,TRBJ1-2,.,.
ANSRGQETNYGYT,TRBV4-3,TRBJ1-2,.,.
ASSPHGRQRPGTQY,TRBV7-8,TRBJ2-3,.,few
ASSETWDSGNEKLF,TRBV9,TRBJ1-4,TRBD1,few
SATWGYLNSLLH,TRBV20-1,TRBJ1-6,.,once
ASNGVEEETQY,TRBV7-9,TRBJ2-5,.,once
ASRNAGTGSNQPQH,TRBV6-1,TRBJ1-5,TRBD1,few
ASSFRGVGQPQH,TRBV5-6,TRBJ1-5,.,.
ASSQERGWNDEQY,TRBV4-1,TRBJ2-7,.,many
ASSEPPLGYSNQTQH,TRBV6-1,TRBJ1-5,.,.
ARGLAVDTGELF,TRBV10-1,TRBJ2-2,TRBD2,.
ATWSGTDTQY,TRBV6-6,TRBJ2-3,.,.
SVIRVGGAYVQY,TRBV29-1,TRBJ2-7,.,.
SAPPRVSSYEQY,TRBV20-1,TRBJ2-7,.,few
ASSGGPAAF,TRBV2,TRBJ1-1,.,few
ASSSASGPNEQF,TRBV5-4,TRBJ2-1,.,few
ASTILGSKRY,TRBV11-2,TRBJ2-7,.,.
ASTPGRLNEELF,TRBV12-3/TRBV12-4,TRBJ1-4,.,.
SVDDTDTQY,TRBV20-1,TRBJ2-3,.,.
ACGVYAGAYNEEF,TRBV5-1,TRBJ2-1,.,.
SATSSLRTEAF,TRBV29-1,TRBJ1-1,.,many
ASSKTREQI,TRBV11-1,TRBJ2-1,.,.
STGELGETQY,TRBV29-1,TRBJ2-5,.,many
AWSEQGSEQY,TRBV30,TRBJ2-7,.,.
ASSIHWETGYT,TRBV12-3/TRBV12-4,TRBJ1-2,.,.
ASTLTGPSSYEQY,TRBV10-2,TRBJ2-7,.,.
ASSEASSGGPRGKQY,TRBV10-2,TRBJ2-3,TRBD2,.
ANSRPKGQGPTEAF,TRBV6-5,TRBJ1-1,TRBD1,few
NVIGGNYGYT,TRBV20-1,TRBJ1-2,.,once